This record looks at one T cell receptor beta chain sequence and its context. Antigen specificity is unknown. This sample is drawn from a study of cytomegalovirus exposure and HLA in healthy donors. Amplification used 60 Vbeta primers and 13 Jbeta primers. Repertoires were generated with immunoSEQ multiplex PCR, while TCRdb's copy carries only in-frame clones and drops some. The table lists 130,000 to 150,000 clones, with 0.85% to 1% in the top ten. Findings of the study overall: It was reported that TCR beta sequences correctly inferred the HLA-A and HLA-B alleles for most subjects. Later on, analysis showed that most CMV-associated TCR beta chains appeared to be HLA-restricted. A later analysis found TCR association rates differed by HLA locus, highest for DRB1 and lowest for HLA-C.

V gave up 3 bases and J gave up 6 bases, with 18 bases separating them. Per germline, CDR1 SGHAT and CDR2 FQNNGV. The length of the CDR3 is 15 residues. This sequence joins TRBV11-2 and TRBJ2-7; possibly TRBD2 for D (6 bases). The origin of this receptor is a male donor in good health and CMV-seronegative. Sequenced input: PBMCs. The chain's CDR3 is CASSFLGQLGGEQYF. The CDR3 DNA sequence: TGTGCCAGCAGCTTTCTGGGGCAGTTGGGAGGCGAGCAGTACTTC. Supplemented by reference TRBV11-2 and TRBJ2-7, the full variable domain reads EAGVAQSPRYKIIEKRQSVAFWCNPISGHATLYWYQQILGQGPKLLIQFQNNGVVDDSQLPKDRFSAERLKGVDSTLKIQPAKLEDSAVYLCASSFLGQLGGEQYFGPGTRLTVT.